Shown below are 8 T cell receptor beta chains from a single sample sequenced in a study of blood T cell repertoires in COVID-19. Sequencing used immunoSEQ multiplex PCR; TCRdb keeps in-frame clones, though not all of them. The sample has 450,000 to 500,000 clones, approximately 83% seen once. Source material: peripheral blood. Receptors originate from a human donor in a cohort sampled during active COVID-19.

The CDR3 DNA reads TGTGCCAGCAGCTTAAGGTGGGCAAACTCCCAAGAGACCCAGTACTTC. Translation: CASSLRWANSQETQYF. The chain couples TRBV7-8 to TRBJ2-5; D gene uncertain. Trimming took 2 bases from V and 1 from J, leaving 14 bases between them. CDR1 SGHVS and CDR2 FQNEAQ come from the germline V gene. This CDR3 comprises 16 residues. The variable domain in full, completed from reference TRBV7-8 and TRBJ2-5, reads GAGVSQSPRYKVAKRGQDVALRCDPISGHVSLFWYQQALGQGPEFLTYFQNEAQLDKSGLPSDRFFAERPEGSVSTLKIQRTQQEDSAVYLCASSLRWANSQETQYFGPGTRLLVL.

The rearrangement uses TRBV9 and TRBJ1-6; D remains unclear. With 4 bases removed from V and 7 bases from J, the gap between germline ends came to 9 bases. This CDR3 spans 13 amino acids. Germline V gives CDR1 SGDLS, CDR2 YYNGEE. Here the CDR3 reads CASSTRENSPLHF. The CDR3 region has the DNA TGTGCCAGCAGCACCCGTGAGAATTCACCCCTCCACTTT.

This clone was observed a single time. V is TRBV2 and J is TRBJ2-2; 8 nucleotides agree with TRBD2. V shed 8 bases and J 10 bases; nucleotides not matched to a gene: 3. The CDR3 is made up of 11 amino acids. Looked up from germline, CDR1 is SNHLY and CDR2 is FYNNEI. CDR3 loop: CASREGQELFF. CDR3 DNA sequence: TGTGCCAGCCGGGAGGGACAGGAGCTGTTTTTT.

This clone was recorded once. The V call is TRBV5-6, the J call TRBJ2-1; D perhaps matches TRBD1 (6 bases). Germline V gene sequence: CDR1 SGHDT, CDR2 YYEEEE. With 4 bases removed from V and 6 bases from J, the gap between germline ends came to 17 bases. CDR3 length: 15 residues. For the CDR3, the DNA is TGTGCCAGCAGCCCGGGACACCTCCAGATCAATGAGCAGTTCTTC. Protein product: CASSPGHLQINEQFF.

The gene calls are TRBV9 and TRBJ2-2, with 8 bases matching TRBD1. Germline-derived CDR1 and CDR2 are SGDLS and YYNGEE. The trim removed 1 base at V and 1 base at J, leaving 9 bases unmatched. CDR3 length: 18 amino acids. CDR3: CASSVKFIDRGNTGELFF. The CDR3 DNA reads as TGTGCCAGCAGCGTAAAATTTATCGACAGGGGGAACACCGGGGAGCTGTTTTTT.

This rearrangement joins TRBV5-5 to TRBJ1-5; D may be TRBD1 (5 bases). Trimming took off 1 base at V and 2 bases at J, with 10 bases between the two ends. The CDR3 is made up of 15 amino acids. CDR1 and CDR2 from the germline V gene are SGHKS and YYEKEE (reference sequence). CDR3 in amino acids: CASSLSDSRNQPQHF. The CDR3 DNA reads TGTGCCAGCAGCTTGAGTGACAGCCGCAATCAGCCCCAGCATTTT.

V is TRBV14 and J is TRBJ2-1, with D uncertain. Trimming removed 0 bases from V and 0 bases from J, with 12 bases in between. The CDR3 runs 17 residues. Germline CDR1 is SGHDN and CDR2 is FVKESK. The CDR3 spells CASSQDIRRSSYNEQFF. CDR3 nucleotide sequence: TGTGCCAGCAGCCAAGATATAAGAAGGAGCTCCTACAATGAGCAGTTCTTC. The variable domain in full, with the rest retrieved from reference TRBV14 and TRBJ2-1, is EAGVTQFPSHSVIEKGQTVTLRCDPISGHDNLYWYRRVMGKEIKFLLHFVKESKQDESGMPNNRFLAERTGGTYSTLKVQPAELEDSGVYFCASSQDIRRSSYNEQFFGPGTRLTVL.

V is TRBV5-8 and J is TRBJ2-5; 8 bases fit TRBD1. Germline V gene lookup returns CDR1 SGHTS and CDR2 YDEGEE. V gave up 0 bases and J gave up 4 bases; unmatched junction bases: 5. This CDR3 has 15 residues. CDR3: CASSLGTGYRETQYF. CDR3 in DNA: TGTGCCAGCAGCTTGGGGACAGGGTATCGAGAGACCCAGTACTTC. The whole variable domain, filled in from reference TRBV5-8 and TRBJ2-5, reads EAGVTQSPTHLIKTRGQQATLRCSPISGHTSVYWYQQALGLGLQFLLWYDEGEERNRGNFPPRFSGRQFPNYSSELNVNALELEDSALYLCASSLGTGYRETQYFGPGTRLLVL.